The 9 T cell receptor beta chains listed next were all sequenced from one sample in a study of T cell responses to AZD1222 COVID-19 vaccine. TCRdb's table, derived via immunoSEQ multiplex PCR, lists solely in-frame clones and lacks some. The sample lists over 130,000 clones, about 89% seen once, with approximately 4.5% in the top ten. Specimen: peripheral blood, collected on day 0 of AZD1222 vaccination. The receptors shown here come from an adult in good health.

The gene calls are TRBV27 and TRBJ1-1; D gene uncertain. Trimming pared 4 bases from V and 0 bases from J, leaving 6 bases between. CDR1 MNHEY and CDR2 SMNVEV come from the germline V gene (reference sequence). CDR3 length: 13 residues. The CDR3 sequence is CASSSYMNTEAFF. CDR3 DNA sequence: TGTGCCAGCAGTTCATACATGAACACTGAAGCTTTCTTT.

The chain employs TRBV27 and TRBJ1-2, with D perhaps matching TRBD1 (6 bases). Trimming left V 5 bases short and J 6 bases short, with 28 bases between. The CDR3 covers 18 residues. Germline-derived CDR1 and CDR2 are MNHEY and SMNVEV (reference sequence). CDR3 nucleotides: TGTGCCAGCAGTCCGAAGGCGAGGGGGGACTTTTTTCAGCATGGCTACACCTTC. Protein sequence: CASSPKARGDFFQHGYTF.

V gene TRBV19 combines with J gene TRBJ1-6; D perhaps matches TRBD1 (6 bases). Germline CDR1 is LNHDA and CDR2 is SQIVND (reference sequence). V lost 7 bases, J lost 4 bases, and 17 bases lay in between. CDR3 length: 16 amino acids. CDR3 loop: CASKLIGTQYNSPLHF. The CDR3 bases are TGTGCCAGTAAATTGATAGGGACACAGTATAATTCACCCCTCCACTTT.

The chain recombines TRBV27 with TRBJ2-2, with no clear D. The CDR3 extends over 11 amino acids. V was cut by 4 bases and J by 7 bases, with 4 bases left in between. Germline CDR1 and CDR2: MNHEY and SMNVEV (reference sequence). The CDR3 DNA sequence: TGTGCCAGCAGTTGGGGCGGGGAGCTGTTTTTT. Its translation is CASSWGGELFF.

The chain is built from TRBV4-1 and TRBJ2-1, with 10 nucleotides matching TRBD2. Looked up from germline, CDR1 is MGHRA and CDR2 is YSYEKL. The CDR3 is 18 amino acids. V lost 5 bases to trimming and J lost 9 bases; unmatched junction nucleotides: 19. As DNA, the CDR3 is TGCGCCAGCAGCTCACCAACCGCACGTAGCGGGGGGCGGGGTGAGCAGTTCTTC. It codes for CASSSPTARSGGRGEQFF.

The sample holds one count of this clone. J is TRBJ2-5 and V is TRBV7-9; a possible D gene is TRBD2 (5 bases). Trimming cost V 5 bases and J 3 bases, with 10 bases left between them. CDR3 length equals 13 residues. Germline V gene sequence: CDR1 SEHNR, CDR2 FQNEAQ (reference sequence). The CDR3 DNA is TGTGCCAGCAGCCCCCTCGGGGAAGAGACCCAGTACTTC. Its protein is CASSPLGEETQYF.

The chain has TRBV5-1 and TRBJ2-1, with 10 bases identical to TRBD2. V shed 2 bases and J 8 bases; nucleotides not matched to a gene: 4. From germline, CDR1 is SGHRS and CDR2 YFSETQ. The CDR3 loop spans 14 amino acids. CDR3 sequence (DNA): TGCGCCAGCAGCTTAAATCTAGCGGGGGATGAGCAGTTCTTC. This gives the protein CASSLNLAGDEQFF.

The chain uses TRBV19 and TRBJ2-1; 7 nucleotides match TRBD1. V dropped 7 bases and J dropped 5; count of bases not matched to a gene: 14. From germline, CDR1 is LNHDA and CDR2 SQIVND (reference sequence). The CDR3 contains 16 residues. The CDR3 loop reads CASNPKGAPRNNEQFF. The CDR3 bases are TGTGCCAGTAATCCTAAGGGGGCTCCCCGCAACAATGAGCAGTTCTTC.

This chain uses TRBV11-2 with TRBJ2-2; no definite D call. The CDR3 has 15 amino acids. Germline CDR1 reads SGHAT; CDR2 reads FQNNGV. V was pared by 7 bases and J by 0 bases, with 12 bases between. The CDR3 DNA reads as TGTGCCAGCACCCCATTTGGGACGAACACCGGGGAGCTGTTTTTT. Translated, it gives CASTPFGTNTGELFF.